The subject of this entry is one T cell receptor (beta chain). The antigen remains unidentified. The same CDR3 can be traced to other DNA sequences in this sample. This sample was included in a study of cytomegalovirus exposure and HLA in healthy donors. Findings and caveats of the study: Fewer N-insertions (relative to the roughly 720-donor mean) were reportedly seen in an Asian-associated ancestry cluster in a later analysis. Apparent HLA restriction characterized most CMV-associated TCR beta chains in a later analysis. High sensitivity and specificity were reportedly achieved when the classifier diagnosed cytomegalovirus status.

Vbeta (60) and Jbeta (13) primers were used in the PCR. Clones were sequenced by immunoSEQ multiplex PCR, and TCRdb holds only the in-frame ones, with some missing. The table shows about 180,000 clones, with 84% occurring only once. The CDR3 loop spans 14 amino acids. The germline V and J ends were trimmed by 2 bases and 3 bases, with 11 bases remaining between them. Germline V gene sequence: CDR1 MNHEY, CDR2 SMNVEV (reference sequence). This TCR was recovered from a man aged 25 to 40 in good health and CMV-seronegative. The chain uses TRBV27 and TRBJ2-7; maybe TRBD1 (5 bases). The specimen sequenced was PBMCs. This CDR3 reads CASSLQGTGYEQYF. The CDR3 DNA follows: TGTGCCAGCAGTTTACAGGGTACCGGCTACGAGCAGTACTTC.